Sequencing of this TCR beta chain was carried out in a study of control samples from healthy donors and cancer patients. Sequencing was performed with immunoSEQ multiplex PCR; in TCRdb, only in-frame clones are kept and a portion is missing. The sample lists about 80,000 clones; roughly 89% were seen once. The CDR3 contains 14 residues. The V and J ends lost 4 bases and 3 bases, in that order; junction bases with no gene match: 4. Germline V lookup: CDR1 KGHSH, CDR2 LQKENI. Material for sequencing was blood. This TCR came from a woman aged 60-70 years in good health. The chain joins TRBV18 to TRBJ1-1, with 8 bases lining up with TRBD1. The CDR3 here is CASSQTGGDTEAFF. The CDR3 DNA follows: TGTGCCAGCTCACAAACAGGGGGAGACACTGAAGCTTTCTTT. The whole variable domain, remainder taken from reference TRBV18 and TRBJ1-1, is NAGVMQNPRHLVRRRGQEARLRCSPMKGHSHVYWYRQLPEEGLKFMVYLQKENIIDESGMPKERFSAEFPKEGPSILRIQQVVRGDSAAYFCASSQTGGDTEAFFGQGTRLTVV.